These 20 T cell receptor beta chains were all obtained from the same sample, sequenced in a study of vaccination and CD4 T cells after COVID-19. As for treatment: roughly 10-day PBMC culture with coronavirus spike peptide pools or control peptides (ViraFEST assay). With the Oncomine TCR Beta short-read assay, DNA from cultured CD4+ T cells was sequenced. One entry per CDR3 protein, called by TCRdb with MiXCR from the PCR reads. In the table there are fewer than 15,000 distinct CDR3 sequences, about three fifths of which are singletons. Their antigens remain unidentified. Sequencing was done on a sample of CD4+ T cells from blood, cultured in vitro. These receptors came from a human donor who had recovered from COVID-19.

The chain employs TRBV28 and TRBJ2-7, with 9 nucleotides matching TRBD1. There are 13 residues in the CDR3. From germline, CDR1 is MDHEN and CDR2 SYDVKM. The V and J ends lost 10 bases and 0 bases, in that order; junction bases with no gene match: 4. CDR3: CATWDRASYEQYF. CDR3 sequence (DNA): TGTGCCACCTGGGACAGGGCCTCCTACGAGCAGTACTTC. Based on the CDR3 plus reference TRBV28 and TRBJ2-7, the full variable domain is DVKVTQSSRYLVKRTGEKVFLECVQDMDHENMFWYRQDPGLGLRLIYFSYDVKMKEKGDIPEGYSVSREKKERFSLILESASTNQTSMYLCATWDRASYEQYFGPGTRLTVT.

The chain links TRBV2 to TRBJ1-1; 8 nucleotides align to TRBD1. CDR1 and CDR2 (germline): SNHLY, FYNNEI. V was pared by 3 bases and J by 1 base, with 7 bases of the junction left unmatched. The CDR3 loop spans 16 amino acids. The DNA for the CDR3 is TGTGCCAGCAGTGAGGAGGGCAGGGGGCGGAACACTGAAGCTTTCTTT. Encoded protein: CASSEEGRGRNTEAFF.

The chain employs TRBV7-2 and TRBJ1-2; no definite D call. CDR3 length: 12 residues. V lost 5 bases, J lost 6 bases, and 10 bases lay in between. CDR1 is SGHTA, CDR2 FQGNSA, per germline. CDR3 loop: CASSRDNNGYTF. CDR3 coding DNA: TGTGCCAGCAGCCGCGACAACAATGGCTACACCTTC.

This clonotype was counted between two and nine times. Here the CDR3 reads CASSTRSGRTDTQYF. The CDR3 DNA reads TGTGCCAGCAGCACCAGGAGCGGGAGGACAGATACGCAGTATTTT. The chain joins TRBV7-2 to TRBJ2-3; 9 bases align to TRBD2. The germline gives CDR1 SGHTA, CDR2 FQGNSA. V dropped 5 bases and J dropped 3; count of bases not matched to a gene: 6. The CDR3 has 15 amino acids. The full variable domain, in which reference TRBV7-2 and TRBJ2-3 provide the parts outside the CDR3, is GAGVSQSPSNKVTEKGKDVELRCDPISGHTALYWYRQSLGQGLEFLIYFQGNSAPDKSGLPSDRFSAERTGGSVSTLTIQRTQQEDSAVYLCASSTRSGRTDTQYFGPGTRLTVL.

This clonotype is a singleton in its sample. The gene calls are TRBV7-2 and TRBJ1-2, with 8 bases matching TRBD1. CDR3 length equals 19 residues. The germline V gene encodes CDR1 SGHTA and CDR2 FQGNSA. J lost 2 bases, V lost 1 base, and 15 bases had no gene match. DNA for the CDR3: TGTGCCAGCAGCTTAGGAGCCCTAACAGGGGGTTTCCCCAACTATGGCTACACCTTC. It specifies CASSLGALTGGFPNYGYTF.

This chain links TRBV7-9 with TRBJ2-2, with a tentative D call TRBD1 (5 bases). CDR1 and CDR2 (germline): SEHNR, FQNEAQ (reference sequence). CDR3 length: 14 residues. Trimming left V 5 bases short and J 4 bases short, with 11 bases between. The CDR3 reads CASSPQGSTGELFF. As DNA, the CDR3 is TGTGCCAGCAGCCCCCAGGGTAGCACCGGGGAGCTGTTTTTT.

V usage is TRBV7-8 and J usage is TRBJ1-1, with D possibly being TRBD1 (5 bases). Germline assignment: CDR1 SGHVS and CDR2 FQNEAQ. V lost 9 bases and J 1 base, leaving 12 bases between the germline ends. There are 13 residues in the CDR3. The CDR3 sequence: CASRKGTNTEAFF. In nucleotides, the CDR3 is TGTGCCAGTCGTAAAGGGACGAACACTGAAGCTTTCTTT. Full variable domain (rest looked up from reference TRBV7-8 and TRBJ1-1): GAGVSQSPRYKVAKRGQDVALRCDPISGHVSLFWYQQALGQGPEFLTYFQNEAQLDKSGLPSDRFFAERPEGSVSTLKIQRTQQEDSAVYLCASRKGTNTEAFFGQGTRLTVV.

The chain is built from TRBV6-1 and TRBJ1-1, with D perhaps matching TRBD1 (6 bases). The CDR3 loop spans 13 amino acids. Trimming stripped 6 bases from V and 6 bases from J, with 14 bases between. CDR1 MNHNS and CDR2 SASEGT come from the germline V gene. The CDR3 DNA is TGTGCCAGCAGAGAACAGGGAAGGGCTGAAGCTTTCTTT. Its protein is CASREQGRAEAFF.

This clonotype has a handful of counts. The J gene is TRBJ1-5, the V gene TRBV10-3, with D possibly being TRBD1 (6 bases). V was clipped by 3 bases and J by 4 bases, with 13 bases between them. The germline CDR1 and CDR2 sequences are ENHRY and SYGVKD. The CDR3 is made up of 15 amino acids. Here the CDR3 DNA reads TGTGCCATCAGTGAACTTGGACAGAAAAATCAGCCCCAGCATTTT. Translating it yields CAISELGQKNQPQHF.

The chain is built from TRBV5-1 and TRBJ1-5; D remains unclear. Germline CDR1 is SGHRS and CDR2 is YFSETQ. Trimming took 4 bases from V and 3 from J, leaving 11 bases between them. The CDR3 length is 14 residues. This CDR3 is CASSVDGSNQPQHF. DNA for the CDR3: TGCGCCAGCAGCGTGGACGGGTCCAATCAGCCCCAGCATTTT. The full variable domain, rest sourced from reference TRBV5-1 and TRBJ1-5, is KAGVTQTPRYLIKTRGQQVTLSCSPISGHRSVSWYQQTPGQGLQFLFEYFSETQRNKGNFPGRFSGRQFSNSRSEMNVSTLELGDSALYLCASSVDGSNQPQHFGDGTRLSIL.

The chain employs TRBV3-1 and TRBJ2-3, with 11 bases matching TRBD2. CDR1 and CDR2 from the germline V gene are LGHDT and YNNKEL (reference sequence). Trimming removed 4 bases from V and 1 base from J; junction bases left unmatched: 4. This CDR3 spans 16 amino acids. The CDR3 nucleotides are TGTGCCAGCAGCCGATTTAGCGGGAGGGGCACAGATACGCAGTATTTT. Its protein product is CASSRFSGRGTDTQYF.

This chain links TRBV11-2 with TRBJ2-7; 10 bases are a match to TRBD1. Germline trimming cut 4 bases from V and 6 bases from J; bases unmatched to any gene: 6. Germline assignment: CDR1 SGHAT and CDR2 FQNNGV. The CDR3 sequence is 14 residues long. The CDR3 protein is CASSSTGGWGEQYF. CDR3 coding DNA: TGTGCCAGCAGCTCGACAGGGGGCTGGGGCGAGCAGTACTTC.

The CDR3 DNA reads TGTGCCATCAGTGTGAAGGGCGGGATAGGGAACAATGAGCAGTTCTTC. This sequence encodes CAISVKGGIGNNEQFF. This sequence joins TRBV10-3 and TRBJ2-1, with TRBD2 as a possible D gene (6 bases). V was trimmed by 4 bases and J by 5 bases, leaving 18 bases between them. Germline V gene data show CDR1 as ENHRY and CDR2 as SYGVKD. This CDR3 is 16 amino acids long.

Here the CDR3 DNA reads TGTGCCAGCAGCCCCCGATCCTCAGTCAATCAGCCCCAGCATTTT. Amino acids: CASSPRSSVNQPQHF. The chain has TRBV7-2 and TRBJ1-5; no reliable D call. This CDR3 is 15 amino acids long. V dropped 5 bases and J dropped 3 bases, with 14 bases sitting between them. The germline gives CDR1 SGHTA, CDR2 FQGNSA.

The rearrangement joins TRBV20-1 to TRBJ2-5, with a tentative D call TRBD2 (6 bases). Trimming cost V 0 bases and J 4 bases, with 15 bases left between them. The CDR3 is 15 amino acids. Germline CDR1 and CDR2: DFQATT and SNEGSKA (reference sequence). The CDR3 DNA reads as TGCAGTGCTAGAGATTATCTAGGCGGGGCAGAGACCCAGTACTTC. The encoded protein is CSARDYLGGAETQYF.

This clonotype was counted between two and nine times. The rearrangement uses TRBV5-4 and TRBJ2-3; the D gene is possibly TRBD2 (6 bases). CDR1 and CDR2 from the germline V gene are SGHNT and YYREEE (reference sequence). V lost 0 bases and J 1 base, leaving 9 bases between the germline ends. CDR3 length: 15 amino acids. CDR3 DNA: TGTGCCAGCAGCTTGGCGGGAGCTGGCACAGATACGCAGTATTTT. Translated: CASSLAGAGTDTQYF.

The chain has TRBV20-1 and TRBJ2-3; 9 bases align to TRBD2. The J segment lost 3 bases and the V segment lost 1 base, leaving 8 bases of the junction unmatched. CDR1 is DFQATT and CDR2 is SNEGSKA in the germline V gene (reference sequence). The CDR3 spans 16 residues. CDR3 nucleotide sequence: TGCAGTGCTAGAGTACAACGCGGGGGGGGTACAGATACGCAGTATTTT. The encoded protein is CSARVQRGGGTDTQYF.

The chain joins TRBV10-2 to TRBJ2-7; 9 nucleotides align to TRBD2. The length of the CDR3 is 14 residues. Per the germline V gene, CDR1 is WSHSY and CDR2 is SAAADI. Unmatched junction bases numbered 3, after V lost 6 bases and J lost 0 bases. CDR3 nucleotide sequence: TGCGCCAGCAGGCTAGCGGGACGCTCCTACGAGCAGTACTTC. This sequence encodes CASRLAGRSYEQYF.

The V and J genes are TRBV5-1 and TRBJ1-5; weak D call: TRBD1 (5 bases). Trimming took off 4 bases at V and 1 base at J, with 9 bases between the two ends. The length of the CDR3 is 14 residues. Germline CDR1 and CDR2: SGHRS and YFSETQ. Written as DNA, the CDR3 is TGCGCCAGCAGCGTCGGGGGGAGCAATCAGCCCCAGCATTTT. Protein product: CASSVGGSNQPQHF.

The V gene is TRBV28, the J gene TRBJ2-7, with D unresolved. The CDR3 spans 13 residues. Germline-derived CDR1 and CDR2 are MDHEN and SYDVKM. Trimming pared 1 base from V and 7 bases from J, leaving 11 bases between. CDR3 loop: CASSLSSLEEQYF. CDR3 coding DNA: TGTGCCAGCAGTTTATCCAGCCTTGAGGAGCAGTACTTC.